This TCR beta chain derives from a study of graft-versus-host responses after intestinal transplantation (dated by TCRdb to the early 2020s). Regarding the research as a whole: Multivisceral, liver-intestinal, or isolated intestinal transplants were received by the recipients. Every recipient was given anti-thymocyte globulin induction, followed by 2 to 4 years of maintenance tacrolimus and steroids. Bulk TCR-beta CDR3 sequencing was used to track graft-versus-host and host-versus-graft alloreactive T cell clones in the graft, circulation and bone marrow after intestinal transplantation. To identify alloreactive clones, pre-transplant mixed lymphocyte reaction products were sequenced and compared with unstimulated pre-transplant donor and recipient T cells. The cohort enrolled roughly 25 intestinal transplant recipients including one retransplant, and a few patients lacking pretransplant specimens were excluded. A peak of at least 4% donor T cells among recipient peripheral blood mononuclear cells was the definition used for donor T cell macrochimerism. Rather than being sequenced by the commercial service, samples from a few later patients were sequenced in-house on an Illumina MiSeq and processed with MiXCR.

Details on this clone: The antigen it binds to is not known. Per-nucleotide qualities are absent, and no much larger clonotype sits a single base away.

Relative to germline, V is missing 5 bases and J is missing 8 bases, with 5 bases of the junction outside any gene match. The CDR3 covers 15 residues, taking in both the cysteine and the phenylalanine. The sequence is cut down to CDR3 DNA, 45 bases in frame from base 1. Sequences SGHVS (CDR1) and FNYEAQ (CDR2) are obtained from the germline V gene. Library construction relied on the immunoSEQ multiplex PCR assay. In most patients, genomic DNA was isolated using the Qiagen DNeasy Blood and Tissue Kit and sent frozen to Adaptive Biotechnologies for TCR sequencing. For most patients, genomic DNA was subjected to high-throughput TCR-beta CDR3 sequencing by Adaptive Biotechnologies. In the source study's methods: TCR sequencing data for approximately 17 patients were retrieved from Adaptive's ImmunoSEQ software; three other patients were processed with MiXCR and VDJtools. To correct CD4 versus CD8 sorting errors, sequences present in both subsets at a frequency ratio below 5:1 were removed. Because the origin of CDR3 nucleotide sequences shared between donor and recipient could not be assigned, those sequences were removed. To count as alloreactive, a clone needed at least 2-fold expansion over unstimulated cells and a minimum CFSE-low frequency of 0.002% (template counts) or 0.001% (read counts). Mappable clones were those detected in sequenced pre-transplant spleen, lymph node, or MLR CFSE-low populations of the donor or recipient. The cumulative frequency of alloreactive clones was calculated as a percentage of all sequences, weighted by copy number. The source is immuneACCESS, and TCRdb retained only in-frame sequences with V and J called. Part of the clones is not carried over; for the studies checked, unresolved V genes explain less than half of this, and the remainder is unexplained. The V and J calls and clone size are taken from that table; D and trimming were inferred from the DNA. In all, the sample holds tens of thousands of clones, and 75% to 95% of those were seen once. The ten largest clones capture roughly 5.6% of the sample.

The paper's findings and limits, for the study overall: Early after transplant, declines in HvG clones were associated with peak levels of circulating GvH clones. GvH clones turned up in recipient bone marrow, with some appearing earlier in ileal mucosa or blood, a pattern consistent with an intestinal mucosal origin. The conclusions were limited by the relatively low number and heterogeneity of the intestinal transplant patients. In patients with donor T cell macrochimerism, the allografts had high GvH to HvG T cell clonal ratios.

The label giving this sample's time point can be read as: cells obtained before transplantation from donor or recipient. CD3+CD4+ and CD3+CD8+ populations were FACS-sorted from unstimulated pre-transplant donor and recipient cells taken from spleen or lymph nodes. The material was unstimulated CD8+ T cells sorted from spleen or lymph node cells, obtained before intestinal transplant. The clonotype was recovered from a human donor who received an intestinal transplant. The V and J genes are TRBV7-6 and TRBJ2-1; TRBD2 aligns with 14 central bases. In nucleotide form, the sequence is TGTGCCAGCAGCCCAGGGACTAGCGGGAGACATGAGCAGTTCTTC. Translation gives CASSPGTSGRHEQFF.